These 20 T cell receptor beta chains came from one sample sequenced in a study of T cells in Graves' hyperthyroidism and ophthalmopathy. Researchers amplified the TCR beta CDR3 regions from RNA transcripts. TCR CDR3 regions were first amplified by RT-PCR with HTBI primers. TCRdb independently ran MiXCR on the multiplex PCR reads; one entry per CDR3 protein. The sample carries approximately 590,000 distinct CDR3 sequences, approximately 15% recorded once. Source material: blood. Source of these receptors: a woman aged 30 to 39 with Graves' hyperthyroidism.

Details on this clonotype: A read error may be the cause here, since a much bigger clone is one base away. The rearrangement links TRBV5-1 to TRBJ1-1; no firm D call. CDR3 length equals 14 residues. CDR1 is SGHRS, CDR2 YFSETQ, per germline. The CDR3 here is CARSLSNPSTEAFF. The CDR3 coding sequence is TGCGCCAGAAGCTTGTCAAACCCCTCCACTGAAGCTTTCTTT.

This clonotype was picked up a small number of times. This chain connects TRBV4-1 to TRBJ1-1, with D tentatively TRBD1 (5 bases). Germline V gene data show CDR1 as MGHRA and CDR2 as YSYEKL. The CDR3 length is 15 residues. Trimming pared 3 bases from V and 1 base from J, leaving 12 bases between. CDR3 DNA sequence: TGCGCCAGCAGCCAGGTCGGGGCGGGGAACACTGAAGCTTTCTTT. Its translation: CASSQVGAGNTEAFF.

The chain joins TRBV30 to TRBJ2-2, with 7 bases lining up with TRBD2. The trim removed 4 bases at V and 6 bases at J, leaving 8 bases unmatched. Germline V gene sequence: CDR1 GTSNPN, CDR2 SVGIG (reference sequence). This CDR3 is 14 amino acids long. CDR3 sequence reads: CAWTAGVGPGELFF. CDR3 DNA sequence: TGTGCCTGGACGGCGGGAGTAGGTCCCGGGGAGCTGTTTTTT.

The gene calls are TRBV19 and TRBJ2-7; 10 positions agree with TRBD1. With 4 bases clipped from V and 6 bases from J, the junction kept 12 bases outside the gene matches. The V gene's germline CDR1 is LNHDA and CDR2 SQIVND (reference sequence). The CDR3 is made up of 16 amino acids. The CDR3 region is CASSNFWGQGFGEQYF. DNA for the CDR3: TGTGCCAGTAGTAATTTTTGGGGACAGGGGTTCGGCGAGCAGTACTTC.

This clonotype was counted at least ten times. The chain combines TRBV2 with TRBJ1-2; D is unclear. The germline CDR1 and CDR2 sequences are SNHLY and FYNNEI. V dropped 4 bases and J dropped 4 bases, with 7 bases sitting between them. The CDR3 is made up of 12 amino acids. CDR3 nucleotides: TGTGCCAGCAGTGGGACGGTCTATGGCTACACCTTC. Translation gives CASSGTVYGYTF.

As for this clonotype: This clone may be a read error of a much larger clone one base away. The missing conserved phenylalanine or tryptophan at the end of this CDR3 makes a read error likely. The J gene is TRBJ2-2, the V gene TRBV5-1; 12 bases fit TRBD2. The CDR3 is 20 amino acids. The J segment lost 1 base and the V segment lost 9 bases, leaving 19 bases of the junction unmatched. In germline, CDR1 is SGHRS, CDR2 YFSETQ. CDR3 loop: CATLPRPATSGSWNTGELFS. The CDR3 nucleotides are TGCGCCACCCTTCCCCGCCCGGCGACTAGCGGGAGTTGGAACACCGGGGAGCTGTTTTCT.

This clonotype was seen many times. J is TRBJ2-3 and V is TRBV3-1; 10 nucleotides agree with TRBD2. This CDR3 contains 14 residues. The J segment lost 3 bases and the V segment lost 4 bases, leaving 1 base of the junction unmatched. In germline, CDR1 is LGHDT, CDR2 YNNKEL (reference sequence). DNA of the CDR3: TGTGCCAGCAGCCTGGGACTAGCGACAGATACGCAGTATTTT. It translates to CASSLGLATDTQYF.

CDR3 residues: CASSPGLAGYSYNEQFF. The CDR3, as DNA: TGTGCCAGCAGTCCTGGACTAGCGGGCTACTCCTACAATGAGCAGTTCTTC. The chain combines TRBV6-8 with TRBJ2-1; 11 bases line up with TRBD2. Germline loops: CDR1 MNHGY, CDR2 SAAAGT. This CDR3 comprises 17 residues. The V segment lost 5 bases and the J segment 0 bases; nucleotides outside the gene matches: 6.

This clonotype was picked up a small number of times. The gene calls are TRBV9 and TRBJ2-1, with 8 bases identical to TRBD2. The V segment lost 4 bases and the J segment 5 bases; nucleotides outside the gene matches: 11. The CDR3 runs 16 residues. Germline V CDR1 and CDR2: SGDLS, YYNGEE. The CDR3 loop reads CASSPHRVAGNNEQFF. CDR3 coding DNA: TGTGCCAGCAGCCCCCACCGGGTAGCGGGAAACAATGAGCAGTTCTTC.

This clonotype has a handful of counts. V gene TRBV27 combines with J gene TRBJ2-3, with D maybe TRBD2 (7 bases). V was shortened by 2 bases and J by 4 bases, with 16 bases between the two germline ends. The CDR3 totals 16 residues. Germline-derived CDR1 and CDR2 are MNHEY and SMNVEV (reference sequence). The CDR3 nucleotides read TGTGCCAGCAGTTTACGAATTACGGGGGGCCCAGATACGCAGTATTTT. Translation gives CASSLRITGGPDTQYF.

The rearrangement links TRBV12-3 or TRBV12-4 to TRBJ1-1, with 10 bases matching TRBD1. The CDR3 has 16 residues. V shed 4 bases, J shed 1 base, and the junction held 6 bases outside the gene matches. CDR3 bases: TGTGCCAGCAGTTACTGGACAGGGGGGTCGAACACTGAAGCTTTCTTT. Translated, it gives CASSYWTGGSNTEAFF.

The J gene is TRBJ2-7, the V gene TRBV7-9; 8 bases are shared with TRBD2. The CDR3 totals 18 residues. The trim removed 0 bases at V and 0 bases at J, leaving 10 bases unmatched. CDR1 SEHNR and CDR2 FQNEAQ come from the germline V gene (reference sequence). The CDR3 protein is CASSLALSGLAGSYEQYF. The CDR3 DNA reads as TGTGCCAGCAGCTTAGCGCTAAGTGGGCTAGCGGGCTCCTACGAGCAGTACTTC.

This clonotype was seen ten or more times. The rearrangement links TRBV11-2 to TRBJ2-4; 10 bases align to TRBD2. Germline values: CDR1 SGHAT, CDR2 FQNNGV. This CDR3 is built from 16 residues. Germline trimming cut 5 bases from V and 3 bases from J; bases unmatched to any gene: 7. DNA of the CDR3: TGTGCCAGCAGCCTACTAGCGGGATTGCGCAAAAACATTCAGTACTTC. Translated, it gives CASSLLAGLRKNIQYF.

The CDR3 sequence is CATSKPGHSNEQFF. CDR3 sequence (DNA): TGTGCCACCAGCAAACCGGGACACAGCAATGAGCAGTTCTTC. V usage is TRBV15 and J usage is TRBJ2-1; D might be TRBD1 (6 bases). V was trimmed by 4 bases and J by 6 bases, leaving 13 bases between them. Germline-derived CDR1 and CDR2 are LNHNV and YYDKDF (reference sequence). The length of the CDR3 is 14 residues.

The table lists this clonotype with many counts. This rearrangement joins TRBV7-3 to TRBJ2-2; 8 bases match TRBD2. The germline gives CDR1 SGHTA, CDR2 FQGTGA. The CDR3 totals 16 residues. J lost 0 bases, V lost 5 bases, and 5 bases had no gene match. The CDR3 DNA sequence: TGTGCCAGCAGCACGCTAGCGGGCGCGAACACCGGGGAGCTGTTTTTT. Translated: CASSTLAGANTGELFF.

There are a few counts of this clonotype. The junction departs from the called germline gene at one end, perhaps through a read error. The V call is TRBV3-1, the J call TRBJ1-3; D unresolved. Germline V gene sequence: CDR1 LGHDT, CDR2 YNNKEL (reference sequence). The CDR3 has 14 residues. CDR3 sequence reads: CASTQAGTGNTIYF. CDR3 nucleotide sequence: TGTGCCAGCACCCAAGCGGGTACTGGAAACACCATATATTTT.

This clonotype was found many times. The rearrangement links TRBV2 to TRBJ2-5; D perhaps matches TRBD1 (5 bases). Germline V gene data show CDR1 as SNHLY and CDR2 as FYNNEI. This CDR3 region has 16 residues. The V end lost 2 bases, the J end lost 5 bases, and 18 bases lay between the germline ends. The CDR3 DNA reads TGTGCCAGCAGTGAACGGGCTGATGTGGGGCGGGAGACCCAGTACTTC. Translation gives CASSERADVGRETQYF.

As concerns this clonotype: A much larger clone differs from this one at a single base, so this may be a read error. This is likely a read error, given that the CDR3 carries no conserved phenylalanine or tryptophan at its end. The CDR3 spells CSARASAYNEQFL. In DNA, the CDR3 is TGCAGTGCTAGGGCTAGCGCCTACAATGAGCAGTTCCTC. This chain uses TRBV20-1 with TRBJ2-1; possible D gene TRBD2, 6 bases. CDR1 is DFQATT and CDR2 is SNEGSKA in the germline V gene (reference sequence). The germline V and J ends were trimmed by 3 bases and 2 bases, with 8 bases remaining between them. This CDR3 region has 13 residues.

The sample holds a few counts of this clonotype. The V and J genes are TRBV4-1 and TRBJ1-4, with a weak D call TRBD1 (6 bases). Germline-derived CDR1 and CDR2 are MGHRA and YSYEKL. This CDR3 spans 15 amino acids. The V gene lost 3 bases and the J gene lost 5 bases, with 13 bases spanning the gap. CDR3 region: CASSHGRQGNEKLFF. Written as DNA, the CDR3 is TGCGCCAGCAGCCATGGTCGGCAGGGGAATGAAAAACTGTTTTTT.

V gene TRBV25-1 combines with J gene TRBJ1-1; 7 positions agree with TRBD1. The CDR3 has 14 residues. J lost 6 bases, V lost 1 base, and 5 bases had no gene match. Per germline, CDR1 MGHDK and CDR2 SYGVNS. The CDR3 here is CASSELGGKAEAFF. The CDR3 DNA reads as TGTGCCAGCAGTGAATTAGGGGGCAAGGCTGAAGCTTTCTTT.